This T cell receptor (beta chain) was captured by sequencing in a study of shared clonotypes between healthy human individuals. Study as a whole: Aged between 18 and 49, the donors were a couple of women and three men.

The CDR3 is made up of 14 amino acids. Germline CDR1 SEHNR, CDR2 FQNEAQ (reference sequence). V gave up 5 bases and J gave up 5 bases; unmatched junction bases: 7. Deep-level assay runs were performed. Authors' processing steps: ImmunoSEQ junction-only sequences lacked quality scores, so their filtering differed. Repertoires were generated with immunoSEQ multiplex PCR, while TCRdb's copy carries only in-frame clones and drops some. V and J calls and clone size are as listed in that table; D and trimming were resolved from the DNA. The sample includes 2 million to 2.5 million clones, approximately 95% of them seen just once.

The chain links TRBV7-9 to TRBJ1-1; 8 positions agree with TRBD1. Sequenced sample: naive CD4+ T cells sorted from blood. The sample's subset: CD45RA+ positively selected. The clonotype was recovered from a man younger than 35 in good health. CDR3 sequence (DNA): TGTGCCAGCAGCGCGACAGGGGTAGGTACTGAAGCTTTCTTT. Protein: CASSATGVGTEAFF.